This TCR beta chain was captured by sequencing in a study of PD-1 blockade in classical Hodgkin lymphoma. Sequenced by immunoSEQ multiplex PCR; TCRdb stores in-frame clones only, minus some. The sample lists about 50,000 clones, 88% occurring once. In regard to this clone: The antigen remains undetermined.

In every patient, relapse followed autologous stem cell transplantation, while exposure to brentuximab vedotin differed. Complete response, partial response or progressive disease were the best responses. Findings and limits, study-wide: There was a significant rise in CD4+ TCR diversity by C4D1, with no such rise for CD8+. In newly diagnosed patients, baseline TCR diversity was reportedly below that of healthy donors. Newly diagnosed patients and complete responders had comparable diversity at baseline.

V lost 0 bases and J lost 0; bases outside the gene matches: 2. This CDR3 has 16 residues. The germline gives CDR1 MGHDK, CDR2 SYGVNS. The sequenced sample was peripheral blood mononuclear cells (PBMCs), obtained before the second cycle of nivolumab. J is TRBJ2-3 and V is TRBV25-1; 8 nucleotides agree with TRBD2. The receptor comes from a human donor with classical Hodgkin lymphoma. CDR3 sequence reads: CASSEYRGGSTDTQYF. CDR3 coding DNA: TGTGCCAGCAGTGAATATCGGGGGGGAAGCACAGATACGCAGTATTTT.